This entry describes one TCR beta chain. What it binds is not known. The record originates from a study of somatic mutations in cytotoxic T cells in rheumatoid arthritis. Study-wide background: Flow sorting at nearly 100% purity was applied to some V beta antibody-stained T-cell populations, which included V beta1+ cells sequenced for TCRB.

The CDR3 is 18 residues long. Methods used by the authors: Published virus-specific TCRB sequences found rare matches among patient CD8+ clones larger than 1%. Libraries were prepared by immunoSEQ multiplex PCR; TCRdb keeps only in-frame clonotypes and omits some of them. For V, J and clone size, that table is used; D and trimming come from the DNA. The table lists 17,000 or so clones, 60% to 85% of them singletons. Study results and caveats: Per patient, the largest CD8+ clone was found to exceed 20% of CD8+ cells in about an eighth of the roughly 60 cases.

Sequencing input: CD8+ T cells sorted from blood. J is TRBJ2-5 and V is TRBV21-1; TRBD2, the table's D call, lacks a check against the DNA. TRBV21-1 is termed a pseudogene. The source is an adult with rheumatoid arthritis. CDR3 sequence (DNA): TGTGCCAGCAGCAACCCCGGGTTACCCTCGTGGGAGATGGGGACCCAGTACTTC. Its protein is CASSNPGLPSWEMGTQYF.